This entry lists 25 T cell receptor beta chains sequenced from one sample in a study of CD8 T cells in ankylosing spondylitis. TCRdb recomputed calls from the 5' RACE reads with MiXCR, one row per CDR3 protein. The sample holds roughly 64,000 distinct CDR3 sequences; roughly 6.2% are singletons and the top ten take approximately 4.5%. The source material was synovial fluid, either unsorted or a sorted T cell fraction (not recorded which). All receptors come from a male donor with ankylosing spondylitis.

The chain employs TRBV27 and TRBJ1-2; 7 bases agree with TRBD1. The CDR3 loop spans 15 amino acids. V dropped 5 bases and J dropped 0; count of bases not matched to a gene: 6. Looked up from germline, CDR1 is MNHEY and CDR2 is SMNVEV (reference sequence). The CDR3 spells CASSPVQGTNYGYTF. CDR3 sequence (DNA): TGTGCCAGCAGTCCTGTACAGGGGACTAACTATGGCTACACCTTC.

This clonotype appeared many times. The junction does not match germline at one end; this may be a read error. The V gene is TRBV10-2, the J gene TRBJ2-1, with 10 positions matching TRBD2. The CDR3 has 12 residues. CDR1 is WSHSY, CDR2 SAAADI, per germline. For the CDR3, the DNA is TGCGCCAGCAGTCCTAGCGGGAGCCAGCACCGCTTC. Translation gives CASSPSGSQHRF.

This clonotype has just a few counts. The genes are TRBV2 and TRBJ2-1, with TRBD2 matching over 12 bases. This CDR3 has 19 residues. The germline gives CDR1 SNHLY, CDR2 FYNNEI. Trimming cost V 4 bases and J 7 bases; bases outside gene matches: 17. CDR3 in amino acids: CASSGNPTSGREMRNEQFF. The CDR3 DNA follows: TGTGCCAGCAGTGGAAACCCGACTAGCGGGAGAGAGATGCGGAATGAGCAGTTCTTC.

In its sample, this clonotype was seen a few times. DNA for the CDR3: TGTGCCAGTAGTGTAGCTAACTATGGCTACACCTTC. This codes for CASSVANYGYTF. The chain uses TRBV19 and TRBJ1-2, with D unresolved. Germline V lookup: CDR1 LNHDA, CDR2 SQIVND (reference sequence). The CDR3 consists of 12 residues. Trimming removed 5 bases from V and 0 bases from J, with 4 bases in between.

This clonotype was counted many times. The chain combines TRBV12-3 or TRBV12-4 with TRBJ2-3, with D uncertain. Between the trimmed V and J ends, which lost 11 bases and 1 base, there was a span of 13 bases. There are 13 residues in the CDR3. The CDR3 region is CAGSITGTDTQYF. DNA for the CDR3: TGTGCCGGTAGCATAACGGGCACAGATACGCAGTATTTT.

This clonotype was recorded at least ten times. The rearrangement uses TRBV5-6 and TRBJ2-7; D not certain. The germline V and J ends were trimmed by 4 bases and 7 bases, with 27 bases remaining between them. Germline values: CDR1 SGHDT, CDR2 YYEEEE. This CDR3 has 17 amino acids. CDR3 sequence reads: CASSRTAVLAPSREQYF. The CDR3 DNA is TGTGCCAGCAGCAGGACCGCGGTCTTAGCCCCTAGTCGGGAGCAGTACTTC.

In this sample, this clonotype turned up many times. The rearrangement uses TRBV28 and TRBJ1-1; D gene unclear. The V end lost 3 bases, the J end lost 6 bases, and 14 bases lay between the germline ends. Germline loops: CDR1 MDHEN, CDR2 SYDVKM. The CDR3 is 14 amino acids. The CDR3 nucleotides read TGTGCCAGCAGTTTTGTCGGGGTGATGGCTGAAGCTTTCTTT. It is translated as CASSFVGVMAEAFF.

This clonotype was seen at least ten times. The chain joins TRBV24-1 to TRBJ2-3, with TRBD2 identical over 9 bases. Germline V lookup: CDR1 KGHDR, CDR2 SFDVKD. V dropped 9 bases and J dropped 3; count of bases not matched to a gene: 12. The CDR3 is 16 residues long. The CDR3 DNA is TGTGCCACCTCTGGCGGGAGGGCCCTCGGTACAGATACGCAGTATTTT. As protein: CATSGGRALGTDTQYF.

The CDR3 loop is CASSSDSRHQPQHF. The CDR3 DNA sequence: TGTGCCAGCAGCTCCGACAGTCGCCATCAGCCCCAGCATTTT. This chain joins TRBV7-2 and TRBJ1-5; tentatively, D is TRBD1 (5 bases). Trimming left V 4 bases short and J 5 bases short, with 12 bases between. Germline lookup yields CDR1 SGHTA and CDR2 FQGNSA. The CDR3 covers 14 residues.

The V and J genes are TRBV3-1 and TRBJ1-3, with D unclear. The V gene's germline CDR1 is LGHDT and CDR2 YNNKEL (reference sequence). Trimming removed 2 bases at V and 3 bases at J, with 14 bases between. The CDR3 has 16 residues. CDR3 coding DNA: TGTGCCAGCAGCCAAAGCATAGGGCTGGGTGGAAACACCATATATTTT. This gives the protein CASSQSIGLGGNTIYF.

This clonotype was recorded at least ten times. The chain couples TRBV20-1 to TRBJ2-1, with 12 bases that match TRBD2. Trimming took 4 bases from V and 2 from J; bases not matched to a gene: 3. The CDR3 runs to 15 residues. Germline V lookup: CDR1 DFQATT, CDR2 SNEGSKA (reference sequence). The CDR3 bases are TGCAGTGCTATTCTAGCGGGAGGGCCCTACAATGAGCAGTTCTTC. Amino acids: CSAILAGGPYNEQFF.

The CDR3: CAWSVLLAVNTGELFF. The CDR3, as DNA: TGTGCCTGGAGTGTACTTTTAGCGGTGAACACCGGGGAGCTGTTTTTT. The V and J genes are TRBV30 and TRBJ2-2; D is perhaps TRBD2 (6 bases). Germline V CDR1 and CDR2: GTSNPN, SVGIG (reference sequence). V dropped 0 bases and J dropped 1 base, with 12 bases sitting between them. The CDR3 sequence is 16 residues long.

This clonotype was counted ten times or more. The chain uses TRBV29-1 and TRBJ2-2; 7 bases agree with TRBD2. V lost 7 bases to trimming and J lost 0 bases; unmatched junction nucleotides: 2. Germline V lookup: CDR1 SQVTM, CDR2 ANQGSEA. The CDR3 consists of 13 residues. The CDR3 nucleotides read TGCAGCGCAAGCGGGACGAACACCGGGGAGCTGTTTTTT. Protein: CSASGTNTGELFF.

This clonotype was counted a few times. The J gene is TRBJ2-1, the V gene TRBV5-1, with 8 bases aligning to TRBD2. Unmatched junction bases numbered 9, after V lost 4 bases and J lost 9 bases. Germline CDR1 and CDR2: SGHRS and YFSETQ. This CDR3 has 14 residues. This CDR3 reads CASSEVLAGGEQFF. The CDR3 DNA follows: TGCGCCAGCAGCGAGGTCCTAGCGGGTGGTGAGCAGTTCTTC.

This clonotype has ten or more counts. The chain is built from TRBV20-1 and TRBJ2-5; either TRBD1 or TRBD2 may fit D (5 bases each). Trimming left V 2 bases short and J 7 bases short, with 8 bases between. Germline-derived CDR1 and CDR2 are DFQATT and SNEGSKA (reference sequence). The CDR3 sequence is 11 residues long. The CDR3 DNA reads TGCAGTGCTAGACAGAGGGGGACCCAGTACTTC. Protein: CSARQRGTQYF.

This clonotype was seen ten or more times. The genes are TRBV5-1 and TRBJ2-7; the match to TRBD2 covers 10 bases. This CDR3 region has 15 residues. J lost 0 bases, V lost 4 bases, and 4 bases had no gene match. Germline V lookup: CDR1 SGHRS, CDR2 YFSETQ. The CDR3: CASSTLAGGSYEQYF. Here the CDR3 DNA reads TGCGCCAGCAGCACCTTAGCGGGAGGCTCCTACGAGCAGTACTTC.

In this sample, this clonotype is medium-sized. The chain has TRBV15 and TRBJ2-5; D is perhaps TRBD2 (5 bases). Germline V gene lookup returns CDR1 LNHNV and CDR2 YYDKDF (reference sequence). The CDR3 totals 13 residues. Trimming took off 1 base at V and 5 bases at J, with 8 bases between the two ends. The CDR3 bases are TGTGCCACCAGCAGAGGGGGAGTGGAGACCCAGTACTTC. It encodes CATSRGGVETQYF.

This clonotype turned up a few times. The CDR3 protein is CASSFRGWEGHKRETQYF. CDR3 nucleotides: TGTGCCAGCAGTTTTAGAGGGTGGGAGGGCCATAAACGAGAGACCCAGTACTTC. The V and J genes are TRBV12-3 or TRBV12-4 and TRBJ2-5, with TRBD2 matching 7 bases. V shed 3 bases and J 4 bases; nucleotides not matched to a gene: 17. This CDR3 has 18 amino acids.

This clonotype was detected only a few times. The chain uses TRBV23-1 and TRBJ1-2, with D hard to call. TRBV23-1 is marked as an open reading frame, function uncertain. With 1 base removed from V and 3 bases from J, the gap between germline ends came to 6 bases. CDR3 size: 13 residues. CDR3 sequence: CASSQWGDYGYTF. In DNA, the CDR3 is TGCGCCAGCAGTCAATGGGGAGACTATGGCTACACCTTC.

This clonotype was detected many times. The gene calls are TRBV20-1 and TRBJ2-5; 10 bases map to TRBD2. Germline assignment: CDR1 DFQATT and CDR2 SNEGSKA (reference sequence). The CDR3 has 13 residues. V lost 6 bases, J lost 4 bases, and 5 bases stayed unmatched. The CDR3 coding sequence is TGCAGTGCCTCTAGCGGGAGTGGAGAGACCCAGTACTTC. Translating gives CSASSGSGETQYF.

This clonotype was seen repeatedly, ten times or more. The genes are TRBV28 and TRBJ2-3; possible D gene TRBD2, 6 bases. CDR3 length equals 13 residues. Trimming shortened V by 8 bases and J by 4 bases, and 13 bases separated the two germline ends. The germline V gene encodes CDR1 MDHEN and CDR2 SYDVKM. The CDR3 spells CASGEAGADTQYF. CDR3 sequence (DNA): TGTGCCAGCGGGGAGGCGGGCGCAGATACGCAGTATTTT.

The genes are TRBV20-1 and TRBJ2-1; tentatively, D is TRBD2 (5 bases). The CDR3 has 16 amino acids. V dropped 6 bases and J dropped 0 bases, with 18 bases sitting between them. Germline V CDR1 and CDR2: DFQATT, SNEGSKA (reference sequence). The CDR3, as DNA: TGCAGTGCCCCTCCGAGGGCCGGCAGCTCCTACAATGAGCAGTTCTTC. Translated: CSAPPRAGSSYNEQFF.

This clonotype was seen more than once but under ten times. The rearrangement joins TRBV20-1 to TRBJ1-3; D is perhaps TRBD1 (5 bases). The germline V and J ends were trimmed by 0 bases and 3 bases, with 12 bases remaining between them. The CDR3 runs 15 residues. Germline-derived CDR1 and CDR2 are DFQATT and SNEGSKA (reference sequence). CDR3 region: CSARDPGVGGNTIYF. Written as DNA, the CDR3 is TGCAGTGCTAGAGATCCGGGGGTCGGTGGAAACACCATATATTTT.

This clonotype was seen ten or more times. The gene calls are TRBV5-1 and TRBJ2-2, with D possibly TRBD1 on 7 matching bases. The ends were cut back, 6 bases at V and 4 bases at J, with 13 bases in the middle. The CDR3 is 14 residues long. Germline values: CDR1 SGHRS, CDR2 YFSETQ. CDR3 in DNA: TGCGCCAGCAACAGACAGGGAGGCACCGGGGAGCTGTTTTTT. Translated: CASNRQGGTGELFF.

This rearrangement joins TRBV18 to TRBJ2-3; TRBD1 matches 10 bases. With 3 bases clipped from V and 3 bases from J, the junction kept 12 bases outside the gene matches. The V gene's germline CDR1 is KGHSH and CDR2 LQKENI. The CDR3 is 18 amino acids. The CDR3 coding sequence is TGTGCCAGCTCACCGAACCTCCCCGGACAGGGGGGAACAGATACGCAGTATTTT. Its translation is CASSPNLPGQGGTDTQYF.